This T cell receptor beta chain was identified in a study of blood T cells in healthy people across ages. Study-wide findings and caveats: Aged donors had fewer naive CD4+ cells and lower diversity than long-lived donors. PBMCs were not sorted, which prevented a conclusive comparison of naive versus antigen-experienced cells.

PBMCs numbering at least 7 million were isolated per sample. Concerning this clonotype: Its cognate antigen is unknown.

The use of a sample-barcoded 5' primer and a J-beta primer mix characterized a second PCR of roughly 6 to 11 cycles. Every cDNA was tagged by a template-switch adaptor with 12 random nucleotides. From the 5' RACE reads, TCRdb called clonotypes with MiXCR, one entry per CDR3 protein. The profile shows 650,000 to 1,000,000 distinct CDR3 sequences, roughly 35% of them singletons. The V gene's germline CDR1 is SGHVS and CDR2 FQNEAQ. CDR3 length: 16 residues. Between the trimmed V and J ends, which lost 1 base and 1 base, there was a span of 10 bases. Sequenced input: blood. The clonotype was recovered from a man in his late teens or twenties in good health. The chain couples TRBV7-8 to TRBJ2-2; D ambiguous. This CDR3 is CASSLGANLNTGELFF. Here the CDR3 DNA reads TGTGCCAGCAGCTTAGGGGCTAACCTGAACACCGGGGAGCTGTTTTTT. Full variable domain (outside the CDR3, taken from reference TRBV7-8 and TRBJ2-2): GAGVSQSPRYKVAKRGQDVALRCDPISGHVSLFWYQQALGQGPEFLTYFQNEAQLDKSGLPSDRFFAERPEGSVSTLKIQRTQQEDSAVYLCASSLGANLNTGELFFGEGSRLTVL.